Shown below are 14 T cell receptor beta chains from a single sample sequenced in a study of blood T cell repertoires in COVID-19. Only in-frame clones appear in the TCRdb table, and some are missing; sequencing was by immunoSEQ multiplex PCR. The sample consists of roughly 250,000 clones, roughly 82% of them appearing once. Source material: peripheral blood. Every receptor here comes from a woman older than 75 with active or convalescent COVID-19.

The rearrangement joins TRBV2 to TRBJ1-1; D not certain. The germline V gene encodes CDR1 SNHLY and CDR2 FYNNEI. The V gene lost 7 bases and the J gene lost 1 base, with 10 bases spanning the gap. The CDR3 contains 13 residues. CDR3 loop: CASNDGENTEAFF. CDR3 coding DNA: TGTGCCAGCAATGACGGGGAGAACACTGAAGCTTTCTTT. The full variable domain, with the rest looked up from reference TRBV2 and TRBJ1-1, is EPEVTQTPSHQVTQMGQEVILRCVPISNHLYFYWYRQILGQKVEFLVSFYNNEISEKSEIFDDQFSVERPDGSNFTLKIRSTKLEDSAMYFCASNDGENTEAFFGQGTRLTVV.

This rearrangement joins TRBV5-1 to TRBJ2-2; 14 bases line up with TRBD2. Germline lookup yields CDR1 SGHRS and CDR2 YFSETQ. The CDR3 extends over 15 amino acids. With V trimmed by 6 bases and J by 6 bases, 4 bases remained unmatched. The CDR3 DNA sequence: TGCGCCAGCATCGGACTAGCGGGAGGATCCGGGGAGCTGTTTTTT. Amino acid sequence: CASIGLAGGSGELFF.

This clone has only a few counts. This chain connects TRBV2 to TRBJ1-6; 8 positions agree with TRBD1. Germline V gene lookup returns CDR1 SNHLY and CDR2 FYNNEI. The CDR3 is 15 amino acids. J gave up 14 bases and V 6 bases, and 15 bases lay outside the gene matches. The DNA for the CDR3 is TGTGCCAGCAGCGCCGGACAGGGACCCCTTCGGACCCTCCACTTT. Its protein is CASSAGQGPLRTLHF.

The chain has TRBV6-5 and TRBJ2-7, with D tentatively TRBD2 (6 bases). The CDR3 runs to 15 residues. Trimming removed 2 bases from V and 0 bases from J, with 11 bases in between. CDR1 and CDR2 (germline): MNHEY, SVGAGI. The DNA of the CDR3 is TGTGCCAGCAGTTACGGGAAGCGGGTCTCCTACGAGCAGTACTTC. Its protein product is CASSYGKRVSYEQYF.

The chain is built from TRBV19 and TRBJ1-1; TRBD1 matches at 10 bases. V shed 6 bases and J 10 bases; nucleotides not matched to a gene: 11. There are 14 residues in the CDR3. Per germline, CDR1 LNHDA and CDR2 SQIVND (reference sequence). The CDR3 sequence: CASSPRTGGPGAFF. In DNA form, the CDR3 reads TGTGCCAGTAGCCCGAGGACAGGGGGGCCTGGAGCTTTCTTT.

This sequence joins TRBV2 and TRBJ1-1; 10 bases agree with TRBD1. This CDR3 region has 14 residues. The V and J ends lost 5 bases and 3 bases, in that order; junction bases with no gene match: 3. Germline CDR1 SNHLY, CDR2 FYNNEI. CDR3 DNA sequence: TGTGCCAGCAGTACCGGGACAGGGGACACTGAAGCTTTCTTT. The encoded protein is CASSTGTGDTEAFF.

This sequence joins TRBV5-1 and TRBJ1-6, with 10 bases aligning to TRBD1. CDR3 length: 15 residues. V shed 4 bases and J 7 bases; nucleotides not matched to a gene: 5. Germline V gives CDR1 SGHRS, CDR2 YFSETQ. CDR3 sequence (DNA): TGCGCCAGCAGCGCCGGGACAGGGGCGAATTCACCCCTCCACTTT. It codes for CASSAGTGANSPLHF.

The V and J genes are TRBV10-2 and TRBJ1-5, with D maybe TRBD1 (5 bases). The V end was cut by 6 bases, the J end by 3 bases, with 15 bases between. Looked up from germline, CDR1 is WSHSY and CDR2 is SAAADI. The CDR3 has 15 amino acids. CDR3 bases: TGCGCCAGCAGGGCCTCCTGGGGCAACAATCAGCCCCAGCATTTT. Residues: CASRASWGNNQPQHF.

This clone showed up just a few times. V and J are TRBV10-2 and TRBJ1-3; D is undetermined. Per germline, CDR1 WSHSY and CDR2 SAAADI. The germline V and J ends were trimmed by 0 bases and 0 bases, with 9 bases remaining between them. CDR3 size: 16 residues. CDR3 residues: CASSESRESSGNTIYF. CDR3 coding DNA: TGCGCCAGCAGTGAGTCGCGAGAGAGCTCTGGAAACACCATATATTTT.

V is TRBV5-6 and J is TRBJ1-4; D not resolved. Trimming removed 2 bases at V and 3 bases at J, with 8 bases between. The germline gives CDR1 SGHDT, CDR2 YYEEEE. The CDR3 extends over 14 amino acids. CDR3 amino acids: CASSFGVANEKLFF. As DNA, the CDR3 is TGTGCCAGCAGCTTCGGGGTGGCTAATGAAAAACTGTTTTTT.

This chain uses TRBV7-9 with TRBJ1-4; TRBD1 is a possible D gene (6 bases). The CDR3 has 14 residues. Trimming stripped 5 bases from V and 8 bases from J, with 15 bases between. Germline values: CDR1 SEHNR, CDR2 FQNEAQ (reference sequence). CDR3 sequence reads: CASSVQGGKEKLFF. The CDR3 DNA sequence: TGTGCCAGCAGCGTACAGGGCGGTAAGGAAAAACTGTTTTTT.

V gene TRBV24-1 combines with J gene TRBJ2-2; weak D call: TRBD1 (6 bases). CDR1 and CDR2 from the germline V gene are KGHDR and SFDVKD. The CDR3 loop spans 17 amino acids. V lost 2 bases and J 3 bases, leaving 15 bases between the germline ends. CDR3 sequence reads: CATSDSRADSYTGELFF. CDR3 coding DNA: TGTGCCACCAGTGATTCCCGGGCGGACAGCTACACCGGGGAGCTGTTTTTT.

This CDR3 is CASGPGRQDTNQPQHF. In DNA form, the CDR3 reads TGTGCCAGTGGGCCCGGAAGACAGGACACCAATCAGCCCCAGCATTTT. The chain joins TRBV19 to TRBJ1-5; D perhaps matches TRBD1 (6 bases). Germline V lookup: CDR1 LNHDA, CDR2 SQIVND (reference sequence). The V gene lost 8 bases and the J gene lost 3 bases, with 20 bases spanning the gap. This CDR3 spans 16 amino acids.

This clone has a handful of counts. The rearrangement uses TRBV5-8 and TRBJ1-5; 7 nucleotides agree with TRBD1. V trimming: 7 bases; J trimming: 9 bases; junction bases outside the gene matches: 10. CDR1 and CDR2 (germline): SGHTS, YDEGEE. The CDR3 is 13 amino acids. The CDR3 nucleotides are TGTGCCAGCGGGGACAGCTACCCAGGGCCCCAGCATTTT. Translating gives CASGDSYPGPQHF. The full variable domain, with the rest looked up from reference TRBV5-8 and TRBJ1-5, is EAGVTQSPTHLIKTRGQQATLRCSPISGHTSVYWYQQALGLGLQFLLWYDEGEERNRGNFPPRFSGRQFPNYSSELNVNALELEDSALYLCASGDSYPGPQHFGDGTRLSIL.